Presented here are 27 T cell receptor beta chains from one specimen sequenced in a study of blood T cell repertoires in COVID-19. The protocol was immunoSEQ multiplex PCR, while the TCRdb copy is restricted to in-frame clones and leaves out a portion. Found here are more than 85,000 clones, around 78% of them singletons; the top ten hold over 15%. The specimen was peripheral blood. The receptors here all came from a woman aged 60-75 years with acute or convalescent COVID-19.

This clone was counted only a few times. J is TRBJ2-7 and V is TRBV29-1; tentative D call: TRBD1 (7 bases). The CDR3 extends over 11 amino acids. The germline gives CDR1 SQVTM, CDR2 ANQGSEA. V shed 7 bases and J shed 4 bases, with 11 bases lying between them. CDR3 sequence (DNA): TGCAGCGCCGGGGGACAGTACGAGCAGTACTTC. Its translation: CSAGGQYEQYF.

This rearrangement joins TRBV6-2 or TRBV6-3 to TRBJ2-7, with D unresolved. The CDR3 totals 12 residues. The ends were cut back, 2 bases at V and 6 bases at J, with 8 bases in the middle. Germline CDR1 MNHEY, CDR2 SVGEGT. As DNA, the CDR3 is TGTGCCAGCAGTTACCCCTCGTCCGAGCAGTACTTC. Protein product: CASSYPSSEQYF.

The rearrangement joins TRBV7-2 to TRBJ2-3, with TRBD1 as a possible D gene (6 bases). Germline values: CDR1 SGHTA, CDR2 FQGNSA. The CDR3 is 13 amino acids. The V gene lost 3 bases and the J gene lost 11 bases, with 15 bases spanning the gap. The CDR3 reads CASSFFEGHKQYF. CDR3 nucleotides: TGTGCCAGCAGCTTTTTCGAGGGACATAAGCAGTATTTT.

J is TRBJ2-7 and V is TRBV2; D might be TRBD2 (6 bases). Germline V gives CDR1 SNHLY, CDR2 FYNNEI. Trimming stripped 11 bases from V and 1 base from J, with 12 bases between. The CDR3 sequence is 12 residues long. The DNA for the CDR3 is TGTGCCTCGGGGGTATCTTCCTACGAGCAGTACTTC. It encodes CASGVSSYEQYF.

V gene TRBV19 combines with J gene TRBJ1-4; D perhaps matches TRBD1 (5 bases). Per germline, CDR1 LNHDA and CDR2 SQIVND (reference sequence). Deletions cut 8 bases from V and 7 bases from J, with 11 bases between. The CDR3 covers 12 residues. The DNA for the CDR3 is TGTGCCAGTCAGCGGAGGGGTGAAAAACTGTTTTTT. As protein: CASQRRGEKLFF.

The V gene is TRBV14, the J gene TRBJ1-2; TRBD1 is a possible D gene (6 bases). The CDR3 length is 15 residues. CDR1 is SGHDN and CDR2 is FVKESK in the germline V gene. Trimming took 1 base from V and 8 from J, leaving 17 bases between them. In DNA form, the CDR3 reads TGTGCCAGCAGCCAAGCTCTAGACAGGCCGGGGGGCTACACCTTC. It is translated as CASSQALDRPGGYTF.

A word on this clone: Here the CDR3 omits its conserved ending phenylalanine or tryptophan, so a read error is the likely source. No DNA is shown, since the ends of the CDR3 on it are uncertain; the CDR3 is the one TCRdb lists. This chain joins TRBV3-1 (or the pseudogene TRBV3-2) and TRBJ1-3; the table names TRBD1, a call not compared with the DNA. Germline V CDR1 and CDR2: LGHDT, YNNKEL (reference sequence). The CDR3 comprises 12 residues, both ends counted. The CDR3: CASSQALGTVEL.

The chain uses TRBV5-1 and TRBJ1-5, with 10 bases matching TRBD1. CDR1 SGHRS and CDR2 YFSETQ come from the germline V gene. V was clipped by 3 bases and J by 3 bases; unmatched bases: 3. The CDR3 contains 15 residues. CDR3 protein: CASSSGTGDNQPQHF. The CDR3 nucleotides read TGCGCCAGCAGCTCCGGGACAGGGGACAATCAGCCCCAGCATTTT.

The chain joins TRBV5-1 to TRBJ2-1, with 8 bases identical to TRBD2. Germline values: CDR1 SGHRS, CDR2 YFSETQ. The CDR3 spans 17 residues. V lost 0 bases and J lost 4; bases outside the gene matches: 9. The CDR3 DNA reads as TGCGCCAGCAGCTTGGACCTCGCTACTAGCGGTTACAATGAGCAGTTCTTC. Translating it yields CASSLDLATSGYNEQFF.

This chain joins TRBV2 and TRBJ2-5; D may be TRBD1 (6 bases). V lost 7 bases and J lost 4, with 19 bases in between. Germline CDR1 and CDR2: SNHLY and FYNNEI. The CDR3 runs 15 residues. The CDR3: CASISGTTSSETQYF. In DNA form, the CDR3 reads TGTGCCAGCATTTCCGGGACAACGTCCTCAGAGACCCAGTACTTC. Full variable domain (missing parts from reference TRBV2 and TRBJ2-5): EPEVTQTPSHQVTQMGQEVILRCVPISNHLYFYWYRQILGQKVEFLVSFYNNEISEKSEIFDDQFSVERPDGSNFTLKIRSTKLEDSAMYFCASISGTTSSETQYFGPGTRLLVL.

This clone was detected many times. The V gene is TRBV5-4, the J gene TRBJ2-1; the match to TRBD2 covers 10 bases. The CDR3 spans 15 residues. Unmatched junction bases numbered 8, after V lost 3 bases and J lost 8 bases. The V gene's germline CDR1 is SGHNT and CDR2 YYREEE (reference sequence). CDR3: CASSSPSGSMYEQFF. CDR3 DNA: TGTGCCAGCAGCTCTCCTAGCGGGAGTATGTATGAGCAGTTCTTC.

The V and J genes are TRBV7-9 and TRBJ2-7; possible D gene TRBD1, 7 bases. The CDR3 is made up of 17 amino acids. The V and J ends lost 1 base and 3 bases respectively, with 19 bases between them. Germline CDR1 SEHNR, CDR2 FQNEAQ (reference sequence). CDR3 residues: CASSLVGRQGGSYEQYF. The CDR3, as DNA: TGTGCCAGCAGCTTAGTTGGGAGACAGGGAGGTAGCTACGAGCAGTACTTC.

The V and J genes are TRBV19 and TRBJ1-3; weak D call: TRBD1 (6 bases). Between the trimmed V and J ends, which lost 5 bases and 0 bases, there was a span of 11 bases. CDR3 length equals 15 residues. Looked up from germline, CDR1 is LNHDA and CDR2 is SQIVND (reference sequence). The CDR3 DNA is TGTGCCAGTAGTGAGGGACAAAGCTCTGGAAACACCATATATTTT. This codes for CASSEGQSSGNTIYF.

This clone was counted once. The chain combines TRBV10-3 with TRBJ2-1, with TRBD2 identical over 11 bases. V lost 6 bases and J lost 10; bases outside the gene matches: 5. The V gene's germline CDR1 is ENHRY and CDR2 SYGVKD. The CDR3 length is 13 residues. The CDR3 loop is CAIRPSGRPEQFF. The CDR3 region has the DNA TGTGCCATCAGACCTAGCGGGAGGCCCGAGCAGTTCTTC.

The chain has TRBV28 and TRBJ1-1; the D is unclear. The CDR3 spans 15 residues. Deletions cut 6 bases from V and 1 base from J, with 15 bases between. From germline, CDR1 is MDHEN and CDR2 SYDVKM. In DNA, the CDR3 is TGTGCCAGCAGGTTTGGCGGTCGGAGGAACACTGAAGCTTTCTTT. The encoded protein is CASRFGGRRNTEAFF.

This chain uses TRBV14 with TRBJ2-2; D might be TRBD2 (5 bases). Per germline, CDR1 SGHDN and CDR2 FVKESK. The CDR3 spans 18 residues. V gave up 3 bases and J gave up 6 bases, with 23 bases separating them. CDR3 sequence (DNA): TGTGCCAGCAGCCACAGGACTCTTGTCCCCCATGTCGCCGGGGAGCTGTTTTTT. Translation: CASSHRTLVPHVAGELFF.

J is TRBJ2-2 and V is TRBV7-2; D might be TRBD1 (5 bases). This CDR3 has 14 amino acids. V lost 4 bases and J 7 bases, leaving 13 bases between the germline ends. Germline V CDR1 and CDR2: SGHTA, FQGNSA. CDR3 region: CASSWGRVNGELFF. CDR3 in DNA: TGTGCCAGCAGCTGGGGCAGGGTGAACGGGGAGCTGTTTTTT.

In its sample, this clone was seen a few times. Different DNA sequences within this sample yield the same CDR3. The chain recombines TRBV27 with TRBJ1-2; D call uncertain. V was trimmed by 4 bases and J by 0 bases, leaving 6 bases between them. The CDR3 runs 13 residues. Per the germline V gene, CDR1 is MNHEY and CDR2 is SMNVEV (reference sequence). The CDR3 DNA is TGTGCCAGCAGTTATTCCTCTAACTATGGCTACACCTTC. Encoded protein: CASSYSSNYGYTF.

The gene calls are TRBV27 and TRBJ1-2; 12 bases map to TRBD1. V lost 6 bases to trimming and J lost 5 bases; unmatched junction nucleotides: 7. Germline CDR1 MNHEY, CDR2 SMNVEV (reference sequence). The CDR3 loop spans 15 amino acids. CDR3 coding DNA: TGTGCCAGCAGGGGCGGGACAGGGGGCATTTATGGCTACACCTTC. Protein sequence: CASRGGTGGIYGYTF.

The chain is built from TRBV7-9 and TRBJ1-2, with a weak D call TRBD1 (5 bases). Trimming shortened V by 5 bases and J by 3 bases, and 16 bases separated the two germline ends. The germline V gene encodes CDR1 SEHNR and CDR2 FQNEAQ (reference sequence). The CDR3 is 15 amino acids. The chain's CDR3 is CASSPRGGAHYGYTF. CDR3 DNA sequence: TGTGCCAGCAGCCCCCGGGGGGGAGCGCACTATGGCTACACCTTC.

The V gene is TRBV6-6, the J gene TRBJ1-5, with D perhaps TRBD1 (6 bases). Germline V lookup: CDR1 MNHNY, CDR2 SVGAGI (reference sequence). V was clipped by 10 bases and J by 6 bases, with 22 bases between them. The CDR3 has 15 residues. In DNA form, the CDR3 reads TGTGCCACCTCCCCGAGTGGGGGGGCTTCTCAGCCCCAGCATTTT. It specifies CATSPSGGASQPQHF.

This clone was counted only a few times. The V and J genes are TRBV5-1 and TRBJ2-3; D ambiguous. The CDR3 is 13 residues long. Germline lookup yields CDR1 SGHRS and CDR2 YFSETQ. The ends were cut back, 6 bases at V and 2 bases at J, with 10 bases in the middle. As DNA, the CDR3 is TGCGCCAGCAAGGATCAGGACACAGATACGCAGTATTTT. Protein product: CASKDQDTDTQYF.

A single count supports this clone. The chain is built from TRBV6-5 and TRBJ2-7; unclear D gene. V shed 5 bases and J shed 1 base, with 9 bases lying between them. Germline V gene sequence: CDR1 MNHEY, CDR2 SVGAGI. The CDR3 covers 13 residues. CDR3 region: CASSLIRSYEQYF. CDR3 DNA sequence: TGTGCCAGCAGTCTAATCAGGTCCTACGAGCAGTACTTC.

The V and J genes are TRBV7-2 and TRBJ2-2; 9 bases are shared with TRBD1. V gave up 5 bases and J gave up 4 bases; unmatched junction bases: 5. Per germline, CDR1 SGHTA and CDR2 FQGNSA. This CDR3 contains 15 residues. The CDR3, as DNA: TGTGCCAGCAGCCCCGGGACAGGGAGCACCGGGGAGCTGTTTTTT. This sequence encodes CASSPGTGSTGELFF.

The chain uses TRBV19 and TRBJ1-1; TRBD1 might be the D (6 bases). Trimming left V 6 bases short and J 0 bases short, with 20 bases between. CDR3 length: 17 residues. Germline CDR1 and CDR2: LNHDA and SQIVND (reference sequence). The CDR3 nucleotides read TGTGCCAGTAGGAGGACAGTTAGACAGAGCATGAACACTGAAGCTTTCTTT. Protein product: CASRRTVRQSMNTEAFF.

The rearrangement joins TRBV28 to TRBJ2-5; 13 nucleotides line up with TRBD2. There are 17 residues in the CDR3. The trim removed 4 bases at V and 5 bases at J, leaving 10 bases unmatched. Germline CDR1 and CDR2: MDHEN and SYDVKM. CDR3 nucleotides: TGTGCCAGCAGTTCTAGACGACTAGCGGGGGGTCTGGAGACCCAGTACTTC. Translating gives CASSSRRLAGGLETQYF.

The chain links TRBV2 to TRBJ1-1; D is undetermined. Germline values: CDR1 SNHLY, CDR2 FYNNEI. Trimming removed 5 bases at V and 5 bases at J, with 12 bases between. This CDR3 is 13 amino acids long. Here the CDR3 DNA reads TGTGCCAGCAGTACGGGTACGGGAACTGAAGCTTTCTTT. Amino acid sequence: CASSTGTGTEAFF.